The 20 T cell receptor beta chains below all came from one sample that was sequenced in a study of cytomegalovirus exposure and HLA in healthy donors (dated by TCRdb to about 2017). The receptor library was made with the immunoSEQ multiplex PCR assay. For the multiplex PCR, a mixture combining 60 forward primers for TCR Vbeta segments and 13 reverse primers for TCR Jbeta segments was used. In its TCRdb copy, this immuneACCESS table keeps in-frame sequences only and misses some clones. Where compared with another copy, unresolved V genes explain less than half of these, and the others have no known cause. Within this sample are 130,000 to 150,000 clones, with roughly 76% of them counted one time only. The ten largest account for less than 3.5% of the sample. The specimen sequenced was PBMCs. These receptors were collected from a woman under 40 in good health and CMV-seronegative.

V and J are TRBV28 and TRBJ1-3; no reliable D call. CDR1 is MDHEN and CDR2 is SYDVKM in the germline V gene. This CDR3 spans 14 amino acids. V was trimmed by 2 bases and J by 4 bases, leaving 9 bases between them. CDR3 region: CASSLLRPGNTIYF. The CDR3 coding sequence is TGTGCCAGCAGTTTACTGAGGCCCGGAAACACCATATATTTT.

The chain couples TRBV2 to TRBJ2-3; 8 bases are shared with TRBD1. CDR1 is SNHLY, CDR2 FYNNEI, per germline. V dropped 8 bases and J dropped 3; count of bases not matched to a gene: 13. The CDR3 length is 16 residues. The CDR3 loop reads CASSTDGQGETDTQYF. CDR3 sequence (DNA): TGTGCCAGCTCGACCGACGGACAGGGAGAAACAGATACGCAGTATTTT. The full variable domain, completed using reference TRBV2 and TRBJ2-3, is EPEVTQTPSHQVTQMGQEVILRCVPISNHLYFYWYRQILGQKVEFLVSFYNNEISEKSEIFDDQFSVERPDGSNFTLKIRSTKLEDSAMYFCASSTDGQGETDTQYFGPGTRLTVL.

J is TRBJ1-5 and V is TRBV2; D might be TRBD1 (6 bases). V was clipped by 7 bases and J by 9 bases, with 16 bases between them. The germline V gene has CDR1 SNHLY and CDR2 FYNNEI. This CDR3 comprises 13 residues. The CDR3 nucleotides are TGTGCCAGCACAGGGGCGCTACTAGGGCCCCAGCATTTT. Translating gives CASTGALLGPQHF.

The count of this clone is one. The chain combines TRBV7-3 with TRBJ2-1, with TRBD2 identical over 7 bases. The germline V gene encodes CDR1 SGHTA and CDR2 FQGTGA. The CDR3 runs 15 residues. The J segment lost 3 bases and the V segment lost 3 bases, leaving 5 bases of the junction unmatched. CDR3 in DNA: TGTGCCAGCAGCTTGGTGGGGGGGAACTACAATGAGCAGTTCTTC. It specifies CASSLVGGNYNEQFF.

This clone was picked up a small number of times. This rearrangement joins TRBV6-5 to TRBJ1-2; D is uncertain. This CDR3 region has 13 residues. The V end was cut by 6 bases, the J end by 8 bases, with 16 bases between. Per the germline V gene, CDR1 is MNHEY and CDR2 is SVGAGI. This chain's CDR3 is CASSPRLASGYTF. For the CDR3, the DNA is TGTGCCAGCAGCCCTAGACTGGCTTCGGGCTACACCTTC.

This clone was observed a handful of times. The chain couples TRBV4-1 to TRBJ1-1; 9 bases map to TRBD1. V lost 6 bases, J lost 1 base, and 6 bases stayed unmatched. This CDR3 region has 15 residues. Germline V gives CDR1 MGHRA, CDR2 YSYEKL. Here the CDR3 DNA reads TGCGCCAGCAGACAGACAGGGGGAGGGAACACTGAAGCTTTCTTT. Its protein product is CASRQTGGGNTEAFF.

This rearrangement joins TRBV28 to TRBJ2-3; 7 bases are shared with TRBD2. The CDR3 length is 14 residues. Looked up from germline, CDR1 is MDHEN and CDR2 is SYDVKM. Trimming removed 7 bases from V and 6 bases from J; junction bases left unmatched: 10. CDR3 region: CASTGGRETDTQYF. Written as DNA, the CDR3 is TGTGCCAGCACTGGCGGGAGAGAGACGGATACGCAGTATTTT.

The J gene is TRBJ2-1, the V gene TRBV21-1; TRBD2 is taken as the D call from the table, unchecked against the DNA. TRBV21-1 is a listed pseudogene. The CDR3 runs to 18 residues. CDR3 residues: CASSKRVLRESSYNEQFF. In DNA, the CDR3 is TGTGCCAGCAGCAAAAGGGTTTTGCGGGAGAGCTCCTACAATGAGCAGTTCTTC.

The CDR3 nucleotides are TGTGCCAGCAGTCCCCCGGGGATGAACACTGAAGCTTTCTTT. It codes for CASSPPGMNTEAFF. The chain has TRBV28 and TRBJ1-1; no firm D call. CDR3 size: 14 residues. Germline assignment: CDR1 MDHEN and CDR2 SYDVKM. V lost 5 bases and J 0 bases, leaving 10 bases between the germline ends.

The CDR3 DNA reads TGTGCCAGCAGCGTAGCCAGCGGGGAGTCCTACAATGAGCAGTTCTTC. As protein: CASSVASGESYNEQFF. This chain connects TRBV9 to TRBJ2-1; 7 nucleotides align to TRBD2. CDR1 and CDR2 (germline): SGDLS, YYNGEE. The ends lost 0 bases at V and 1 base at J; junction bases unmatched: 4. The CDR3 is 16 amino acids.

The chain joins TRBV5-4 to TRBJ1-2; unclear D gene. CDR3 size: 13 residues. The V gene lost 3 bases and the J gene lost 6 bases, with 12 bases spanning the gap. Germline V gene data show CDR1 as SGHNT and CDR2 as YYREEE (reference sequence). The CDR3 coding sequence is TGTGCCAGCAGCTCCCGCGGGTGGGATGGCTACACCTTC. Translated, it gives CASSSRGWDGYTF.

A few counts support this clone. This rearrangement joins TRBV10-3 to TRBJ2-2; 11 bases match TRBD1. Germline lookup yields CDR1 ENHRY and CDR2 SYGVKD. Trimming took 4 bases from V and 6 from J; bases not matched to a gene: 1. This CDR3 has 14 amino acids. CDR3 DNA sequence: TGTGCCATCAGTGGGGACAGGGGGGCCGGGGAGCTGTTTTTT. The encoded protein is CAISGDRGAGELFF.

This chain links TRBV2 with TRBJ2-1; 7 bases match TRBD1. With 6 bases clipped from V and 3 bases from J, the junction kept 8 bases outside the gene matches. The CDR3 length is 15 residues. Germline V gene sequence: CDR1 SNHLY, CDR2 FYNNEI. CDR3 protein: CASSRQGSSYNEQFF. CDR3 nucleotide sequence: TGTGCCAGCAGCCGACAGGGTAGTAGCTACAATGAGCAGTTCTTC. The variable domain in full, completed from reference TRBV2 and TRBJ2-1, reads EPEVTQTPSHQVTQMGQEVILRCVPISNHLYFYWYRQILGQKVEFLVSFYNNEISEKSEIFDDQFSVERPDGSNFTLKIRSTKLEDSAMYFCASSRQGSSYNEQFFGPGTRLTVL.

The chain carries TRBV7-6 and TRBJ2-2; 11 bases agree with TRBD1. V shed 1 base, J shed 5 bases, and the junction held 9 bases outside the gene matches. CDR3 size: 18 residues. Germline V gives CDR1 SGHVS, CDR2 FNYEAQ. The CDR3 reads CASSLGVTGTGGTGELFF. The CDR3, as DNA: TGTGCCAGCAGCTTAGGCGTTACCGGGACAGGGGGTACCGGGGAGCTGTTTTTT.

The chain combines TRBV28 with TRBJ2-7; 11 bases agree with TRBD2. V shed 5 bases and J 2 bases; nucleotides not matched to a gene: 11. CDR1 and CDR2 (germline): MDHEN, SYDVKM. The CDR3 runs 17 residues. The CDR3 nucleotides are TGTGCCAGCAGTGTAACTACCTTAGCGGGAGGGACCTACGAGCAGTACTTC. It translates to CASSVTTLAGGTYEQYF.

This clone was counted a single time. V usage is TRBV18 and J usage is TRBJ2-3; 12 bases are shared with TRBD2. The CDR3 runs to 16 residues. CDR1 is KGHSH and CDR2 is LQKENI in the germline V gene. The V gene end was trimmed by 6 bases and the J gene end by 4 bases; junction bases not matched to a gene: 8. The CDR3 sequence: CASSLASGRGSDTQYF. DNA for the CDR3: TGTGCCAGCTCGTTGGCTAGCGGGAGGGGGTCAGATACGCAGTATTTT.

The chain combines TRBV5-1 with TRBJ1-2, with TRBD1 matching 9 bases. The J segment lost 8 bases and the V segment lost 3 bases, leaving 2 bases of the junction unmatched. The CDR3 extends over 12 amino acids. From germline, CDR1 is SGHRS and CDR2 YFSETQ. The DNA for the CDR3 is TGCGCCAGCAGCTGGGACAGGGACGGCTACACCTTC. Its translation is CASSWDRDGYTF. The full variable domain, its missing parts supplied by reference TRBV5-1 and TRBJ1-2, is KAGVTQTPRYLIKTRGQQVTLSCSPISGHRSVSWYQQTPGQGLQFLFEYFSETQRNKGNFPGRFSGRQFSNSRSEMNVSTLELGDSALYLCASSWDRDGYTFGSGTRLTVV.

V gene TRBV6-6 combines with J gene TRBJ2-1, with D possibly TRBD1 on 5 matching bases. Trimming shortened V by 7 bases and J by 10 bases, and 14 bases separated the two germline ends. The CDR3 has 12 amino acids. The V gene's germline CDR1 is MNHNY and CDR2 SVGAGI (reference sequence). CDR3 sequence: CASTGQGGEQFF. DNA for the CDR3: TGTGCCAGCACCGGTCAGGGTGGCGAGCAGTTCTTC.

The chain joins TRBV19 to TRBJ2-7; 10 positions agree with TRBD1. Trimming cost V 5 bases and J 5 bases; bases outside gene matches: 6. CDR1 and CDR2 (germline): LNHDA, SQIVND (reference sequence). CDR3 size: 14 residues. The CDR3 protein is CASSPGTGVDEQYF. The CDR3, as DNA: TGTGCCAGTAGTCCCGGGACAGGGGTGGACGAGCAGTACTTC.

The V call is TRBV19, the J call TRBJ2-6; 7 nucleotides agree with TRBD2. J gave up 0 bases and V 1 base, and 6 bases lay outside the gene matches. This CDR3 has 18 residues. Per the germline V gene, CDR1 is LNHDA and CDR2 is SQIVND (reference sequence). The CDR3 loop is CASSIVGGTSSGANVLTF. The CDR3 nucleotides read TGTGCCAGTAGTATAGTGGGAGGGACCAGCTCTGGGGCCAACGTCCTGACTTTC.